The clone carrying this TCR beta chain has more than one count but fewer than ten. Its antigen remains unknown. The V segment lost 0 bases and the J segment 7 bases; nucleotides outside the gene matches: 12. This CDR3 comprises 16 residues. The V gene's germline CDR1 is SQVTM and CDR2 ANQGSEA. These data come from a study of blood T cells in healthy people across ages. Study-level points and caveats: There was no known CMV status for donors, so expanded clonotype changes were possibly confounded. Greater diversity and more naive CD4+ cells were seen in long-lived donors than in aged donors.

Alongside a J-beta primer mix, a sample-barcoded 5' primer served in a second PCR lasting about 7 to 12 cycles. Each cDNA molecule, via a template-switch adaptor with 12 random nucleotides, was tagged. The study obtained at least 2.5 million CDR3-containing paired-end reads from every sample. TCRdb re-called the 5' RACE reads with MiXCR, one entry per CDR3 protein. The data show roughly 1,300,000 distinct CDR3 sequences, approximately 60% seen once. The sequenced sample was blood. The sequence derives from a man between 18 and 35 years old in good health. The chain recombines TRBV29-1 with TRBJ2-5, with 9 bases that match TRBD2. The CDR3 loop is CSVEEPGLAGLGTQYF. CDR3 coding DNA: TGCAGCGTTGAAGAACCGGGACTAGCAGGCCTCGGGACCCAGTACTTC.